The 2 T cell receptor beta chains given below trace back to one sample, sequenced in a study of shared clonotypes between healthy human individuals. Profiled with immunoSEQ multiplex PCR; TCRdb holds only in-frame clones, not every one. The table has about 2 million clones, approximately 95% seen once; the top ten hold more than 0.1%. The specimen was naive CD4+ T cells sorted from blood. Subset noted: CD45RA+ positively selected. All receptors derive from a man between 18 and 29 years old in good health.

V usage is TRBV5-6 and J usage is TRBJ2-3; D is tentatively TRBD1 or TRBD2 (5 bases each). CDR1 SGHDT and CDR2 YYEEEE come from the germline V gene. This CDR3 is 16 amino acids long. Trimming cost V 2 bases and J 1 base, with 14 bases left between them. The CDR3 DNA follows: TGTGCCAGCAGCTTTTTGAACGGGGACCGCACAGATACGCAGTATTTT. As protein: CASSFLNGDRTDTQYF.

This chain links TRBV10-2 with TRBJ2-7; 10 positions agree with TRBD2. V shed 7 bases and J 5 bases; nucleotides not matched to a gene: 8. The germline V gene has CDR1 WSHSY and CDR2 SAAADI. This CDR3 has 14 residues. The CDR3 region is CASTMSGRANEQYF. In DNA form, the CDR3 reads TGCGCCAGCACCATGAGCGGGAGGGCCAACGAGCAGTACTTC.